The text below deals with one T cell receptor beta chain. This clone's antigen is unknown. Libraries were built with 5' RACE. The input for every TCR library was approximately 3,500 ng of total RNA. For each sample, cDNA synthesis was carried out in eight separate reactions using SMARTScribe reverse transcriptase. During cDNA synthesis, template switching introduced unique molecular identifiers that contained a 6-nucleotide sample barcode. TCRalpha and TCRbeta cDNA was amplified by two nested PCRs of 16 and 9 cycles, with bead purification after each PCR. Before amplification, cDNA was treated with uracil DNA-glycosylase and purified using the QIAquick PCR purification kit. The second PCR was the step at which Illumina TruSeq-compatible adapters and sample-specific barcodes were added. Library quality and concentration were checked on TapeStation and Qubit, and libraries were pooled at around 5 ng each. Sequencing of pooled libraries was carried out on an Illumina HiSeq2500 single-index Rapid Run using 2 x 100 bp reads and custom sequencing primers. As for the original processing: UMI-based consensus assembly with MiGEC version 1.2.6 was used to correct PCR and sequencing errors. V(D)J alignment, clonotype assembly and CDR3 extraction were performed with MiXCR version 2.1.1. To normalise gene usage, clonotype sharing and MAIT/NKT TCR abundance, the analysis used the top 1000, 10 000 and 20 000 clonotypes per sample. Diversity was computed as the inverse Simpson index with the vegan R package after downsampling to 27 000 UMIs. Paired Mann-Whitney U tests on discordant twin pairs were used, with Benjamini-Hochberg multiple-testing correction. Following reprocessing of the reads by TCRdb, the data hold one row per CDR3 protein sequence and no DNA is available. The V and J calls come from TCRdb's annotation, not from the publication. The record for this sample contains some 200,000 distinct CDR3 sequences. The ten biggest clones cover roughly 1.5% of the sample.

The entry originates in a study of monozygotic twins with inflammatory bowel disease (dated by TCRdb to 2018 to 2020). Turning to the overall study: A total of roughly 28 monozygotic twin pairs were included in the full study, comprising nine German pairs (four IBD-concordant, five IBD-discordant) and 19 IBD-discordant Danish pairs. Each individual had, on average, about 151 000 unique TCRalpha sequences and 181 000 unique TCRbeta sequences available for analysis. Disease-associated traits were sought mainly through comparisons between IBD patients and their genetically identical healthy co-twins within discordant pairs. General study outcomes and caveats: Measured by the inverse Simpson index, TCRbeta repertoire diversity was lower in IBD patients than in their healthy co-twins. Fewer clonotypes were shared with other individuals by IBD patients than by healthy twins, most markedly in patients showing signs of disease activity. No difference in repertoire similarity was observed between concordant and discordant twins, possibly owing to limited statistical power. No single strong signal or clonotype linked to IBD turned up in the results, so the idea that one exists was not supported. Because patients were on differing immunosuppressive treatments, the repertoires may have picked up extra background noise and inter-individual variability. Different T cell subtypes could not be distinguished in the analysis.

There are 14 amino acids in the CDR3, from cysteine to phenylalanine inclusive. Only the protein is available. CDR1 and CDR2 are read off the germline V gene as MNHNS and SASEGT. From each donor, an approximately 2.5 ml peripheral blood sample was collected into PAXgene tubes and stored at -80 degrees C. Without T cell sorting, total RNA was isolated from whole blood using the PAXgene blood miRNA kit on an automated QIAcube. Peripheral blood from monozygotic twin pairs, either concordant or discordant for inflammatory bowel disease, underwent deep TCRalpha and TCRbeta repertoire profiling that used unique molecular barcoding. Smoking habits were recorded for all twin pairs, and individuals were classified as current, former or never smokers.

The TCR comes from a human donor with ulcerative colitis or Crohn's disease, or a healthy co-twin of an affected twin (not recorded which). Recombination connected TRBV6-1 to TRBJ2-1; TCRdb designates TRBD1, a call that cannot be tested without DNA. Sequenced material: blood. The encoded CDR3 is CASREPGQGERQFF.